The clone carrying this T cell receptor beta chain was counted only a few times. The antigen remains undetermined. The data were obtained in a study of T-cell reconstitution after alpha-beta-depleted transplantation in children. Study-wide findings and caveats: Recipient T cells and thymic progenitors that survived were the source of the high TCRbeta diversity seen at day 60 in some patients. Several hundred expanded graft clones reportedly were the source of alpha-beta T cells about two months after transplant. The authors attributed T-cell counts and diversity one year after transplant mostly to newly produced T cells.

Preparation of the TCRbeta library was carried out with unique molecular identifiers. A single record per CDR3 protein comes from TCRdb applying MiXCR to the PCR reads. The data contain a few hundred thousand distinct CDR3 sequences, 25% to 30% of them singletons. The TCR comes from a boy under two years old with Wiskott-Aldrich syndrome, due to receive a stem cell transplant. The starting material was PBMCs, obtained before TCRalphabeta/CD19-depleted stem cell transplant.

CDR3 in DNA: TGCGCCAGCAGCCCACCGTTCCCCAAGCCGGGACTAGCGGTGTACAATGAGCAGTTCTTC. It translates to CASSPPFPKPGLAVYNEQFF. The V and J genes are TRBV5-1 and TRBJ2-1, with 11 nucleotides matching TRBD2. This CDR3 region has 20 residues. J gave up 4 bases and V 4 bases, and 19 bases lay outside the gene matches. CDR1 is SGHRS and CDR2 is YFSETQ in the germline V gene.